The 13 T cell receptor beta chains below all came from one sample that was sequenced in a study of T cell responses to AZD1222 COVID-19 vaccine. Using immunoSEQ multiplex PCR, the repertoire was profiled, and TCRdb retains in-frame clones only, with some absent. The table lists about 110,000 clones, approximately 90% of them singletons. The specimen was peripheral blood, collected on day 0 of AZD1222 vaccination. Every receptor here comes from an adult in good health.

The genes are TRBV30 and TRBJ1-4, with no clear D. The germline V and J ends were trimmed by 7 bases and 7 bases, with 16 bases remaining between them. CDR3 size: 13 residues. Germline lookup yields CDR1 GTSNPN and CDR2 SVGIG (reference sequence). The CDR3 is CASGEADFEKLFF. The CDR3 nucleotides read TGTGCCTCCGGAGAGGCGGATTTTGAAAAACTGTTTTTT.

CDR3 DNA sequence: TGTGCCAGCAGTGCCCAGGGCACCCCTGAAGCTTTCTTT. This sequence encodes CASSAQGTPEAFF. The rearrangement links TRBV2 to TRBJ1-1; tentatively, D is TRBD1 (5 bases). The CDR3 length is 13 residues. Germline assignment: CDR1 SNHLY and CDR2 FYNNEI. Trimming removed 4 bases from V and 6 bases from J, with 12 bases in between.

The CDR3 nucleotides read TGTGCCAGCGGAATCTTGTCGGCCAGGGTGGCAGATACGCAGTATTTT. The encoded protein is CASGILSARVADTQYF. The V and J genes are TRBV2 and TRBJ2-3; tentative D call: TRBD1 (5 bases). The CDR3 loop spans 16 amino acids. The germline CDR1 and CDR2 sequences are SNHLY and FYNNEI. V lost 8 bases to trimming and J lost 4 bases, with 22 bases between them.

The genes are TRBV5-8 and TRBJ1-4; weak D call: TRBD1 (5 bases). Between the trimmed V and J ends, which lost 4 bases and 5 bases, there was a span of 21 bases. The CDR3 consists of 17 residues. Germline CDR1 is SGHTS and CDR2 is YDEGEE. The CDR3 DNA reads TGTGCCAGCAGCCTGAAGGCGACTCTGGGACTCAATGAAAAACTGTTTTTT. It yields the protein CASSLKATLGLNEKLFF.

This chain links TRBV12-3 or TRBV12-4 with TRBJ1-2; no firm D call. V was pared by 4 bases and J by 4 bases, with 10 bases between. The CDR3 totals 13 residues. DNA for the CDR3: TGTGCCAGCAGTTCTGGGGTCATCTATGGCTACACCTTC. Translating it yields CASSSGVIYGYTF.

In its sample, this clone was seen once. Written as DNA, the CDR3 is TGTGCCAGCAGCGTAGTTCTGTCGCGGGGCATAGATTACAATGAGCAGTTCTTC. This sequence encodes CASSVVLSRGIDYNEQFF. This sequence joins TRBV9 and TRBJ2-1; D possibly corresponds to TRBD2 (6 bases). Germline values: CDR1 SGDLS, CDR2 YYNGEE. V was clipped by 0 bases and J by 4 bases, with 20 bases between them. CDR3 length: 18 residues.

CDR3 region: CSVGDGPHSNQPQHF. CDR3 bases: TGCAGCGTTGGGGACGGACCCCATAGCAATCAGCCCCAGCATTTT. The chain joins TRBV29-1 to TRBJ1-5; tentatively, D is TRBD1 (5 bases). Per the germline V gene, CDR1 is SQVTM and CDR2 is ANQGSEA. V was clipped by 4 bases and J by 0 bases, with 13 bases between them. CDR3 size: 15 residues.

The rearrangement uses TRBV2 and TRBJ1-6, with unresolved D. The ends were cut back, 2 bases at V and 7 bases at J, with 9 bases in the middle. Germline CDR1 is SNHLY and CDR2 is FYNNEI. CDR3 length: 14 residues. The CDR3 bases are TGTGCCAGCAGTGAAAGGAGGATCAATTCACCCCTCCACTTT. It specifies CASSERRINSPLHF.

This clone was picked up a small number of times. J is TRBJ1-4 and V is TRBV30; D is ambiguous. V lost 0 bases and J 0 bases, leaving 8 bases between the germline ends. The CDR3 is made up of 15 amino acids. The germline CDR1 and CDR2 sequences are GTSNPN and SVGIG (reference sequence). CDR3 DNA sequence: TGTGCCTGGAGTGTCGGAATATCAACTAATGAAAAACTGTTTTTT. It encodes CAWSVGISTNEKLFF.

V gene TRBV5-1 combines with J gene TRBJ1-2; D perhaps matches TRBD1 (6 bases). Trimming cost V 4 bases and J 4 bases, with 14 bases left between them. Germline CDR1 is SGHRS and CDR2 is YFSETQ. This CDR3 is 14 amino acids long. In DNA, the CDR3 is TGCGCCAGCAGCCGGGGGGCAGAGCTCTATGGCTACACCTTC. Its translation: CASSRGAELYGYTF.

This clone has more than one count but fewer than ten. The rearrangement joins TRBV5-1 to TRBJ2-7, with a weak D call TRBD2 (6 bases). Germline loops: CDR1 SGHRS, CDR2 YFSETQ. The CDR3 loop spans 11 amino acids. Trimming took off 7 bases at V and 6 bases at J, with 11 bases between the two ends. The CDR3 bases are TGCGCCAGCTCAGGAGGGACCGAGCAGTACTTC. This encodes CASSGGTEQYF.

V is TRBV2 and J is TRBJ2-7; 9 positions agree with TRBD1. V lost 10 bases, J lost 5 bases, and 9 bases stayed unmatched. Germline V CDR1 and CDR2: SNHLY, FYNNEI. This CDR3 is built from 13 residues. The CDR3, as DNA: TGTGCCACAACCGGGACAGGGTTCGACGAGCAGTACTTC. The encoded protein is CATTGTGFDEQYF.

The chain carries TRBV5-5 and TRBJ1-5; no definite D call. The germline CDR1 and CDR2 sequences are SGHKS and YYEKEE (reference sequence). The CDR3 consists of 13 residues. The ends were cut back, 0 bases at V and 4 bases at J, with 5 bases in the middle. The CDR3 DNA is TGTGCCAGCAGCTTGGCCCCTAATCAGCCCCAGCATTTT. Amino acids: CASSLAPNQPQHF.